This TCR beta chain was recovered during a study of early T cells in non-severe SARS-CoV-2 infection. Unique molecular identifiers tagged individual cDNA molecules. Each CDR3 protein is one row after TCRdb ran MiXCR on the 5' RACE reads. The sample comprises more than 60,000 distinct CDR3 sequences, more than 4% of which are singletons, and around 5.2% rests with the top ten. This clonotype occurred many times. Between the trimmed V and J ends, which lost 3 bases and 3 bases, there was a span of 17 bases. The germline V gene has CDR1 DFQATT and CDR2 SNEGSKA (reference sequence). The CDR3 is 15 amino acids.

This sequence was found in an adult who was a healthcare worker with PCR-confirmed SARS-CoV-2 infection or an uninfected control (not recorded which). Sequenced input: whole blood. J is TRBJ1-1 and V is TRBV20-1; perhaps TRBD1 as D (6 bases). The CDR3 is CSASREQGYYTEAFF. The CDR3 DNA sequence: TGCAGTGCTAGCCGAGAACAGGGTTATTACACTGAAGCTTTCTTT.